The 3 T cell receptor beta chains given below trace back to one sample, sequenced in a study of blood T cell repertoires in COVID-19. Libraries were prepared by immunoSEQ multiplex PCR; TCRdb keeps only in-frame clonotypes and omits some of them. The repertoire holds about 250,000 clones, roughly 83% seen once, with nearly 9% in the top ten. Source material: peripheral blood. These receptors were obtained from a man at least 80 years old with acute or convalescent COVID-19.

The chain employs TRBV7-3 and TRBJ1-1, with unresolved D. The CDR3 extends over 13 amino acids. The germline V and J ends were trimmed by 4 bases and 1 base, with 7 bases remaining between them. The germline V gene has CDR1 SGHTA and CDR2 FQGTGA. As DNA, the CDR3 is TGTGCCAGCAGCTCGACACAGAACACTGAAGCTTTCTTT. This translates into CASSSTQNTEAFF.

This clone showed up just a few times. The chain has TRBV2 and TRBJ1-6, with TRBD1 matching over 8 bases. The J segment lost 6 bases and the V segment lost 6 bases, leaving 7 bases of the junction unmatched. CDR3 length: 15 residues. Germline V gene lookup returns CDR1 SNHLY and CDR2 FYNNEI. In DNA form, the CDR3 reads TGTGCCAGCAGGACAGGGGCCTATTCTAATTCACCCCTCCACTTT. This encodes CASRTGAYSNSPLHF.

V gene TRBV5-1 combines with J gene TRBJ2-3; 7 nucleotides line up with TRBD2. V shed 1 base, J shed 2 bases, and the junction held 13 bases outside the gene matches. CDR3 length equals 18 residues. Germline CDR1 reads SGHRS; CDR2 reads YFSETQ. The CDR3 loop is CASSLSIVSGTFTDTQYF. The CDR3 DNA reads as TGCGCCAGCAGCTTGTCGATTGTAAGCGGGACCTTCACAGATACGCAGTATTTT.